This T cell receptor beta chain was recorded in a study of post-analysis software for immune sequencing data. Study observations and caveats: Compared with controls, patients had more of about 5 TRBV segments, including TRBV5-6, TRBV5-1 and TRBV20-1.

This clonotype was seen at least ten times. The antigen is undetermined. The CDR3 is 13 residues long. Germline lookup yields CDR1 LGHNA and CDR2 YSLEER. Trimming removed 5 bases from V and 2 bases from J, with 6 bases in between. Built from TCR beta cDNA, the libraries had unique molecular identifiers in them. TCRdb used MiXCR to reprocess the PCR reads, holding one entry per CDR3 protein. Here the sample spans 700,000 to 800,000 distinct CDR3 sequences, roughly 27% being singletons. Sequencing was done on a sample of blood. This clonotype was sampled from a girl aged 5 to 17 with multiple sclerosis. This chain connects TRBV4-3 to TRBJ2-2; no clear D. In nucleotides, the CDR3 is TGCGCCAGCAGCTCCAGAAACACCGGGGAGCTGTTTTTT. It yields the protein CASSSRNTGELFF.